This passage covers 32 T cell receptor beta chains from one sample sequenced in a study of shared clonotypes between healthy human individuals. Produced via immunoSEQ multiplex PCR; TCRdb's table is partial and in-frame only. The sample comprises about 700,000 clones, less than 85% of which are singletons, and under 2% rests with the top ten. The specimen was memory CD4+ T cells sorted from blood. As for subset: CD45RA-negative fraction. The receptors were gathered from a woman younger than 45 in good health.

V and J are TRBV27 and TRBJ1-1; tentatively, D is TRBD1 (6 bases). The germline CDR1 and CDR2 sequences are MNHEY and SMNVEV (reference sequence). V lost 8 bases and J 4 bases, leaving 20 bases between the germline ends. This CDR3 comprises 15 residues. This chain's CDR3 is CASGGTSGVITEAFF. CDR3 nucleotides: TGTGCCAGCGGTGGGACAAGCGGAGTTATCACTGAAGCTTTCTTT.

The genes are TRBV5-1 and TRBJ2-6; tentatively, D is TRBD1 (5 bases). The CDR3 covers 16 residues. Germline V lookup: CDR1 SGHRS, CDR2 YFSETQ. V dropped 6 bases and J dropped 1 base, with 14 bases sitting between them. The CDR3 is CASKEGARSGANVLTF. CDR3 sequence (DNA): TGCGCCAGCAAAGAAGGGGCGAGATCTGGGGCCAACGTCCTGACTTTC.

This clone was detected only once. This chain connects TRBV28 to TRBJ1-5; no clear D. This CDR3 spans 15 amino acids. The V end lost 6 bases, the J end lost 7 bases, and 19 bases lay between the germline ends. Per the germline V gene, CDR1 is MDHEN and CDR2 is SYDVKM. The CDR3 sequence is CASSPRLKQLQPQHF. The DNA of the CDR3 is TGTGCCAGCAGCCCACGACTAAAACAGCTCCAGCCCCAGCATTTT. The full variable domain, rest sourced from reference TRBV28 and TRBJ1-5, is DVKVTQSSRYLVKRTGEKVFLECVQDMDHENMFWYRQDPGLGLRLIYFSYDVKMKEKGDIPEGYSVSREKKERFSLILESASTNQTSMYLCASSPRLKQLQPQHFGDGTRLSIL.

V gene TRBV5-1 combines with J gene TRBJ2-1; 9 nucleotides line up with TRBD1. Trimming cost V 0 bases and J 4 bases; bases outside gene matches: 5. Germline V gene sequence: CDR1 SGHRS, CDR2 YFSETQ. CDR3 size: 16 residues. The CDR3 sequence: CASSLDGQGIYNEQFF. The DNA of the CDR3 is TGCGCCAGCAGCTTGGACGGACAGGGGATTTACAATGAGCAGTTCTTC.

The CDR3 here is CSVDLRQQETQYF. The CDR3 DNA reads TGCAGCGTTGATTTGCGACAGCAAGAGACCCAGTACTTC. J is TRBJ2-5 and V is TRBV29-1, with a possible D match to TRBD1 (5 bases). V gave up 3 bases and J gave up 2 bases, with 10 bases separating them. This CDR3 spans 13 amino acids. Germline CDR1 and CDR2: SQVTM and ANQGSEA.

The chain combines TRBV28 with TRBJ2-5; D is unclear. The germline V and J ends were trimmed by 7 bases and 2 bases, with 14 bases remaining between them. The CDR3 spans 14 residues. CDR1 is MDHEN and CDR2 is SYDVKM in the germline V gene. Written as DNA, the CDR3 is TGTGCCAGCACTTCGGACCCTATTCAAGAGACCCAGTACTTC. This translates into CASTSDPIQETQYF.

As to this clone: The same CDR3 can be traced to other DNA sequences in this sample. The chain combines TRBV19 with TRBJ1-1; tentative D call: TRBD1 (5 bases). V gave up 1 base and J gave up 1 base, with 10 bases separating them. The CDR3 covers 15 residues. Per the germline V gene, CDR1 is LNHDA and CDR2 is SQIVND (reference sequence). CDR3 in amino acids: CASSIAGGKNTEAFF. DNA for the CDR3: TGTGCCAGTAGTATAGCGGGGGGGAAGAACACTGAAGCTTTCTTT. Complete variable domain (other parts from reference TRBV19 and TRBJ1-1): DGGITQSPKYLFRKEGQNVTLSCEQNLNHDAMYWYRQDPGQGLRLIYYSQIVNDFQKGDIAEGYSVSREKKESFPLTVTSAQKNPTAFYLCASSIAGGKNTEAFFGQGTRLTVV.

This clone was counted a single time. This CDR3 is also generated by other DNA sequences in the sample. This chain joins TRBV18 and TRBJ2-7; no definite D call. CDR3 size: 12 residues. Germline loops: CDR1 KGHSH, CDR2 LQKENI. The V end was cut by 3 bases, the J end by 3 bases, with 6 bases between. The CDR3 reads CASSPGVYEQYF. CDR3 DNA sequence: TGTGCCAGCTCACCGGGCGTCTACGAGCAGTACTTC.

The table lists this clone with a few counts. The V and J genes are TRBV7-6 and TRBJ2-6; a weak D match, TRBD2 (6 bases). The CDR3 runs 17 residues. V lost 4 bases, J lost 0 bases, and 13 bases lay in between. CDR1 is SGHVS, CDR2 FNYEAQ, per germline. CDR3 nucleotide sequence: TGTGCCAGCAGCTCAACCGGGGGAAGCTCTGGGGCCAACGTCCTGACTTTC. It codes for CASSSTGGSSGANVLTF.

This sequence joins TRBV6-1 and TRBJ1-1; D gene ambiguous. The CDR3 contains 14 residues. Germline assignment: CDR1 MNHNS and CDR2 SASEGT. V lost 6 bases to trimming and J lost 2 bases, with 13 bases between them. CDR3 loop: CASSSDNANTEAFF. As DNA, the CDR3 is TGTGCCAGCAGCTCTGACAATGCAAACACTGAAGCTTTCTTT.

The sample holds a few counts of this clone. The chain uses TRBV5-1 and TRBJ2-7, with D possibly matching TRBD2 (5 bases). Trimming took off 4 bases at V and 5 bases at J, with 16 bases between the two ends. Per germline, CDR1 SGHRS and CDR2 YFSETQ. CDR3 length: 14 amino acids. In DNA, the CDR3 is TGCGCCAGCAGCCGAGGGCGCACTTTGGACGAGCAGTACTTC. Translated: CASSRGRTLDEQYF.

The chain has TRBV28 and TRBJ2-3, with a possible D match to TRBD2 (6 bases). The V and J ends lost 4 bases and 5 bases respectively, with 22 bases between them. The CDR3 totals 17 residues. Looked up from germline, CDR1 is MDHEN and CDR2 is SYDVKM. CDR3 in amino acids: CASSSRGRSGAGDTQYF. The CDR3 DNA is TGTGCCAGCAGTTCCCGGGGTCGGAGCGGAGCGGGAGATACGCAGTATTTT.

This clone was detected once. The chain carries TRBV28 and TRBJ2-7, with D possibly matching TRBD2 (6 bases). The V end lost 5 bases, the J end lost 3 bases, and 17 bases lay between the germline ends. The CDR3 spans 15 residues. Germline assignment: CDR1 MDHEN and CDR2 SYDVKM. The CDR3 nucleotides read TGTGCCAGCAGTACGGCACACGGGGGATTCTACGAGCAGTACTTC. Translated: CASSTAHGGFYEQYF.

The chain couples TRBV28 to TRBJ1-2; 7 bases fit TRBD1. The CDR3 has 13 residues. V gave up 5 bases and J gave up 2 bases; unmatched junction bases: 2. Germline lookup yields CDR1 MDHEN and CDR2 SYDVKM. CDR3 sequence (DNA): TGTGCCAGCAGTAAGACAGGGAACTATGGCTACACCTTC. It codes for CASSKTGNYGYTF.

A word on this clone: A read error is possible here, since a much larger clone lies one base away. The sample contains more than one DNA sequence encoding this CDR3. The chain links TRBV28 to TRBJ1-5; no firm D call. The germline CDR1 and CDR2 sequences are MDHEN and SYDVKM. The V end lost 5 bases, the J end lost 5 bases, and 4 bases lay between the germline ends. The CDR3 length is 11 residues. CDR3: CASSRYQPQHF. The DNA of the CDR3 is TGTGCCAGCAGTCGCTATCAGCCCCAGCATTTT.

The genes are TRBV11-2 and TRBJ2-5; D is possibly TRBD1 (5 bases). This CDR3 is built from 13 residues. Germline CDR1 reads SGHAT; CDR2 reads FQNNGV. V was clipped by 5 bases and J by 1 base, with 8 bases between them. For the CDR3, the DNA is TGTGCCAGCAGCAGGGGCGGCCAAGAGACCCAGTACTTC. This codes for CASSRGGQETQYF.

The rearrangement uses TRBV6-5 and TRBJ2-5; possible D gene TRBD2, 6 bases. Trimming took 5 bases from V and 4 from J, leaving 11 bases between them. CDR3 length: 13 amino acids. From germline, CDR1 is MNHEY and CDR2 SVGAGI. The CDR3 here is CASSGGWGETQYF. The CDR3 bases are TGTGCCAGCAGTGGGGGGTGGGGAGAGACCCAGTACTTC.

V and J are TRBV5-4 and TRBJ1-1; D is unclear. The V and J ends lost 0 bases and 13 bases respectively, with 16 bases between them. Germline V lookup: CDR1 SGHNT, CDR2 YYREEE (reference sequence). The CDR3 totals 13 residues. CDR3 sequence (DNA): TGTGCCAGCAGCTTGGAAAGGGCCTCGGTGGGTTTCTTT. Protein: CASSLERASVGFF.

V and J are TRBV14 and TRBJ2-1; TRBD2 agrees at 7 bases. The CDR3 has 14 residues. J lost 9 bases, V lost 1 base, and 6 bases had no gene match. Germline loops: CDR1 SGHDN, CDR2 FVKESK. CDR3 protein: CASSQVGWGGEQFF. DNA of the CDR3: TGTGCCAGCAGCCAAGTGGGCTGGGGGGGTGAGCAGTTCTTC.

This rearrangement joins TRBV5-1 to TRBJ2-7; D unclear. Per germline, CDR1 SGHRS and CDR2 YFSETQ. V dropped 0 bases and J dropped 0 bases, with 4 bases sitting between them. The CDR3 contains 13 residues. The CDR3 bases are TGCGCCAGCAGCTTGGAGACCTCCTACGAGCAGTACTTC. This codes for CASSLETSYEQYF.

V gene TRBV2 combines with J gene TRBJ1-4, with D unclear. The CDR3 spans 12 residues. Trimming removed 1 base at V and 10 bases at J, with 7 bases between. In germline, CDR1 is SNHLY, CDR2 FYNNEI. CDR3 coding DNA: TGTGCCAGCAGTGAAGAAGGAAGAAAACTGTTTTTT. Translating it yields CASSEEGRKLFF.

The rearrangement joins TRBV19 to TRBJ1-2; D uncertain. V shed 7 bases and J shed 6 bases, with 15 bases lying between them. Germline-derived CDR1 and CDR2 are LNHDA and SQIVND (reference sequence). The CDR3 length is 13 residues. The CDR3 nucleotides read TGTGCCAGTAACCCAGCCGGAAGGGATGGCTACACCTTC. Encoded protein: CASNPAGRDGYTF.

This clone was seen once. A much larger clone differs by one base, so this may be a read error. This sequence joins TRBV7-9 and TRBJ1-1, with TRBD1 identical over 7 bases. Germline CDR1 SEHNR, CDR2 FQNEAQ (reference sequence). V dropped 5 bases and J dropped 4; count of bases not matched to a gene: 4. This CDR3 comprises 13 residues. The CDR3 DNA reads as TGTGCCAGCAGCCGACAGGGAAGCACTGAAGCTTTCTTT. It codes for CASSRQGSTEAFF.

This chain links TRBV7-3 with TRBJ2-7; 13 nucleotides agree with TRBD2. The V gene's germline CDR1 is SGHTA and CDR2 FQGTGA. CDR3 length equals 14 residues. V trimming: 4 bases; J trimming: 7 bases; junction bases outside the gene matches: 4. The CDR3 bases are TGTGCCAGCAGCTGGACTAGCGGGAGTGGTGAGCAGTACTTC. It translates to CASSWTSGSGEQYF.

In the case of this clone: An end of the junction does not agree with germline; a read error may underlie this. The chain has TRBV5-4 and TRBJ1-1; D is unclear. This CDR3 comprises 14 residues. Germline-derived CDR1 and CDR2 are SGHNT and YYREEE (reference sequence). As DNA, the CDR3 is TGTGCCAGCAGATTGGATGTCGGCTACACTGAAGCTTTCTTT. Translating gives CASRLDVGYTEAFF.

V usage is TRBV11-2 and J usage is TRBJ1-5, with TRBD1 identical over 7 bases. The germline CDR1 and CDR2 sequences are SGHAT and FQNNGV. This CDR3 has 15 residues. The V segment lost 1 base and the J segment 3 bases; nucleotides outside the gene matches: 3. The CDR3 loop reads CASSLATGYNQPQHF. As DNA, the CDR3 is TGTGCCAGCAGCTTAGCGACAGGGTACAATCAGCCCCAGCATTTT. Using reference TRBV11-2 and TRBJ1-5 for the parts outside the CDR3, the full variable domain is EAGVAQSPRYKIIEKRQSVAFWCNPISGHATLYWYQQILGQGPKLLIQFQNNGVVDDSQLPKDRFSAERLKGVDSTLKIQPAKLEDSAVYLCASSLATGYNQPQHFGDGTRLSIL.

About this clone: The identical CDR3 is also encoded by other nucleotide sequences in the sample. The chain employs TRBV5-1 and TRBJ2-3; unclear D gene. Germline values: CDR1 SGHRS, CDR2 YFSETQ. The V end lost 0 bases, the J end lost 0 bases, and 5 bases lay between the germline ends. This CDR3 is built from 14 residues. CDR3 protein: CASSLAASTDTQYF. The CDR3 region has the DNA TGCGCCAGCAGCTTGGCGGCCAGCACAGATACGCAGTATTTT.

This clone came up a few times. The chain carries TRBV27 and TRBJ1-2; TRBD1 agrees at 9 bases. Germline loops: CDR1 MNHEY, CDR2 SMNVEV (reference sequence). J was trimmed by 8 bases and V by 2 bases; bases with no gene match: 6. The CDR3 consists of 14 residues. The CDR3 loop reads CASSLRGTGFGYTF. The DNA of the CDR3 is TGTGCCAGCAGTTTACGCGGGACAGGGTTCGGCTACACCTTC.

This chain links TRBV18 with TRBJ2-5; 7 bases align to TRBD1. The CDR3 is 15 amino acids. Looked up from germline, CDR1 is KGHSH and CDR2 is LQKENI. After removal of 2 bases from V and 7 bases from J, the junction contained 10 bases not matched to a gene. CDR3 in amino acids: CASSPLDRVQVTQYF. The CDR3 bases are TGTGCCAGCTCACCATTAGACAGGGTTCAGGTGACCCAGTACTTC.

This chain joins TRBV5-1 and TRBJ2-5, with 10 nucleotides matching TRBD2. CDR3 size: 15 residues. The V and J ends lost 3 bases and 6 bases, in that order; junction bases with no gene match: 8. The germline gives CDR1 SGHRS, CDR2 YFSETQ. The CDR3, as DNA: TGCGCCAGCAGCTCCTCAGCGGGAGGGAGCCAGACCCAGTACTTC. It encodes CASSSSAGGSQTQYF.

CDR3: CASSLPGMNEQFF. The CDR3 bases are TGCGCCAGCAGCCTTCCAGGGATGAATGAGCAGTTCTTC. The J gene is TRBJ2-1, the V gene TRBV4-1; a possible D gene is TRBD1 (5 bases). Per germline, CDR1 MGHRA and CDR2 YSYEKL. Trimming left V 4 bases short and J 7 bases short, with 11 bases between. CDR3 length: 13 amino acids.

CDR3 in DNA: TGTGCCAGCAGTTTGAAACAACAGGGATTAGCCAAAAACATTCAGTACTTC. This sequence encodes CASSLKQQGLAKNIQYF. V is TRBV27 and J is TRBJ2-4, with D tentatively TRBD1 (6 bases). The V gene lost 3 bases and the J gene lost 0 bases, with 15 bases spanning the gap. The CDR3 consists of 17 residues. Looked up from germline, CDR1 is MNHEY and CDR2 is SMNVEV (reference sequence).